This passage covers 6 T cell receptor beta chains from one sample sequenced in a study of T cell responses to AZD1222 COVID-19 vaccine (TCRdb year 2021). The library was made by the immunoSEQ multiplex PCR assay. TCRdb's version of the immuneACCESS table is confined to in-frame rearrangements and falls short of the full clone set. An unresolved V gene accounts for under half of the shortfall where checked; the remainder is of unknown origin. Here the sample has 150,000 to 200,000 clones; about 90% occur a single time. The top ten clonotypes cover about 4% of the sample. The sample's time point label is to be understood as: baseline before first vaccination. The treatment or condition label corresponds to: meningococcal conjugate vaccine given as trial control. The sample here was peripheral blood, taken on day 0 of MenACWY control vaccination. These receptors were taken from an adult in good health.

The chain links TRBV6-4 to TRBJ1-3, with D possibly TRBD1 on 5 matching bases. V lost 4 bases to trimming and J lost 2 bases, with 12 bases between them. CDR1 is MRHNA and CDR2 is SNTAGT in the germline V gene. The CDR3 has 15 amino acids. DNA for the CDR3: TGTGCCAGCAGTGGAAAGGGGACCCCTGGAAACACCATATATTTT. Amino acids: CASSGKGTPGNTIYF.

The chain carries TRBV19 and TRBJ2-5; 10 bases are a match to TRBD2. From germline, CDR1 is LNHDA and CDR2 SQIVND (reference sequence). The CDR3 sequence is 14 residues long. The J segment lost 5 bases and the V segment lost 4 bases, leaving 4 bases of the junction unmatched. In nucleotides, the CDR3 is TGTGCCAGTAGTACCCTAGCGGGAGTGGAGACCCAGTACTTC. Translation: CASSTLAGVETQYF.

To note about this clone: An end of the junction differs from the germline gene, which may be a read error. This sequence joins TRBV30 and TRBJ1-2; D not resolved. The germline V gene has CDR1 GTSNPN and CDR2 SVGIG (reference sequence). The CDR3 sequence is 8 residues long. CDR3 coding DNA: TGTGCCTGGAGCGGGCTAAACTTC. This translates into CAWSGLNF.

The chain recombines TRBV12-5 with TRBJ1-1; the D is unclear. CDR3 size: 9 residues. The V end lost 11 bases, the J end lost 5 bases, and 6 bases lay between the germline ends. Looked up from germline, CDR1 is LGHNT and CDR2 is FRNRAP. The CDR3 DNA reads TGTGCTGGCGGGACTGAAGCTTTCTTT. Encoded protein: CAGGTEAFF.

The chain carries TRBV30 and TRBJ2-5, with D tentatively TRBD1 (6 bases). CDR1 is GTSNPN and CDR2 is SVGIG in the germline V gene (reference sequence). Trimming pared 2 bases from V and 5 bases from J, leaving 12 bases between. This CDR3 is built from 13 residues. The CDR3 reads CAWSTQGAETQYF. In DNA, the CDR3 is TGTGCCTGGAGTACACAGGGAGCGGAGACCCAGTACTTC.

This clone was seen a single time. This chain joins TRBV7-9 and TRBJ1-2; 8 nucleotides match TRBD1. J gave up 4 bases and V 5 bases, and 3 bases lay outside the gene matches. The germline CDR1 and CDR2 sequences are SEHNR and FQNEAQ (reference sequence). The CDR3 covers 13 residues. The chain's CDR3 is CASSRTGTYGYTF. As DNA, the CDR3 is TGTGCCAGCAGCCGGACAGGGACCTATGGCTACACCTTC.